The 20 T cell receptor beta chains below all came from one sample that was sequenced in a study of T cells expressing NK-cell markers. TCRdb reprocessed the 5' RACE reads, keeping one entry per CDR3 protein, no DNA. The sample includes 300,000 to 450,000 distinct CDR3 sequences. The specimen was blood T cells: a sorted CD56 or NKG2C T cell subset, CD4+ or CD8+ T cells, or bulk PBMC T cells (not recorded which). These receptors came from a man aged 18-70 years in good health.

The rearrangement joins TRBV18 to TRBJ2-3. CDR3 length equals 13 residues. The germline V gene encodes CDR1 KGHSH and CDR2 LQKENI. CDR3 in amino acids: CASSEKRGDTQYF. Full variable domain (remainder filled in from reference TRBV18 and TRBJ2-3): NAGVMQNPRHLVRRRGQEARLRCSPMKGHSHVYWYRQLPEEGLKFMVYLQKENIIDESGMPKERFSAEFPKEGPSILRIQQVVRGDSAAYFCASSEKRGDTQYFGPGTRLTVL.

The rearrangement joins TRBV15 to TRBJ1-1; TCRdb outputs TRBD1, but without DNA this stays unchecked. This CDR3 is built from 16 residues. Germline assignment: CDR1 LNHNV and CDR2 YYDKDF (reference sequence). The CDR3 sequence is CATSRGGRGVNTEAFF.

The chain has TRBV19 and TRBJ2-1; as DNA is missing, the TRBD2 call by TCRdb cannot be tested. Germline values: CDR1 LNHDA, CDR2 SQIVND (reference sequence). The CDR3 contains 17 residues. The CDR3 loop is CASSTRTSGGAYNEQFF.

V usage is TRBV29-1 and J usage is TRBJ1-4; TCRdb proposes TRBD1, but this gene call is untestable without DNA. The CDR3 loop spans 14 amino acids. The germline CDR1 and CDR2 sequences are SQVTM and ANQGSEA. This CDR3 is CSARRTGGHEKLFF.

The J gene is TRBJ1-2, the V gene TRBV3-1; without DNA, the TCRdb call of TRBD1 cannot be checked. The CDR3 has 12 amino acids. Germline assignment: CDR1 LGHDT and CDR2 YNNKEL (reference sequence). This CDR3 is CATGQGSYGYTF.

The J gene is TRBJ1-2, the V gene TRBV9. Per the germline V gene, CDR1 is SGDLS and CDR2 is YYNGEE. The CDR3 consists of 15 residues. The CDR3 loop reads CASTDVTGRTNGYTF.

V usage is TRBV10-3 and J usage is TRBJ2-7; TCRdb outputs TRBD1, but without DNA this stays unchecked. Germline loops: CDR1 ENHRY, CDR2 SYGVKD. The CDR3 is made up of 15 amino acids. CDR3 amino acids: CAIRSGTDLSYEQYF.

The chain employs TRBV11-3 and TRBJ2-1; the TRBD2 assignment by TCRdb is unverifiable without DNA. Germline V CDR1 and CDR2: SGHNT, YENEEA. The CDR3 covers 16 residues. The CDR3 sequence: CASSLGASFRYNEQFF.

The chain is built from TRBV29-1 and TRBJ2-3; TCRdb's D call, TRBD2, is unchecked because there is no DNA. The CDR3 runs to 18 residues. Germline loops: CDR1 SQVTM, CDR2 ANQGSEA. The CDR3 here is CSYEGRGYSPRSTDTQYF.

This chain connects TRBV10-3 to TRBJ1-1. Germline CDR1 ENHRY, CDR2 SYGVKD. CDR3 length: 15 residues. This CDR3 reads CAISESEGFITEAFF.

This chain joins TRBV24-1 and TRBJ2-7; TCRdb lists TRBD1, though no DNA is available to test this call. The CDR3 totals 15 residues. Germline-derived CDR1 and CDR2 are KGHDR and SFDVKD. CDR3 residues: CATSDGGTGRSEQYF.

The chain carries TRBV2 and TRBJ2-5; the TCRdb call, TRBD2, lacks DNA for checking. Germline loops: CDR1 SNHLY, CDR2 FYNNEI. The CDR3 spans 13 residues. The CDR3 reads CASNPRRWETQYF. Using reference TRBV2 and TRBJ2-5 for the parts outside the CDR3, the full variable domain is EPEVTQTPSHQVTQMGQEVILRCVPISNHLYFYWYRQILGQKVEFLVSFYNNEISEKSEIFDDQFSVERPDGSNFTLKIRSTKLEDSAMYFCASNPRRWETQYFGPGTRLLVL.

V usage is TRBV7-9 and J usage is TRBJ1-5. The CDR3 contains 15 residues. Germline-derived CDR1 and CDR2 are SEHNR and FQNEAQ (reference sequence). The CDR3: CASSLAGSADQPQHF.

The genes are TRBV6-5 and TRBJ2-3; TCRdb designates TRBD1, a call that cannot be tested without DNA. The CDR3 has 16 amino acids. Per germline, CDR1 MNHEY and CDR2 SVGAGI. CDR3 sequence reads: CASIIKPGSAADTQYF.

The chain carries TRBV6-1 and TRBJ2-5. Germline V lookup: CDR1 MNHNS, CDR2 SASEGT. This CDR3 has 13 amino acids. The CDR3: CASSEVERRAQYF.

The chain uses TRBV20-1 and TRBJ2-1; TCRdb indicates TRBD1, and absent DNA this call remains unverified. Per germline, CDR1 DFQATT and CDR2 SNEGSKA (reference sequence). This CDR3 is built from 14 residues. The CDR3 region is CSAETGGADNEQFF.

The V gene is TRBV28, the J gene TRBJ1-2; lacking DNA, the TRBD1 call made by TCRdb goes unchecked. CDR3 length equals 16 residues. Germline V gene data show CDR1 as MDHEN and CDR2 as SYDVKM. CDR3: CASTDWEGGANYGYTF.

V gene TRBV18 combines with J gene TRBJ1-5; TCRdb reports TRBD1, a call that lacks DNA to check it against. Looked up from germline, CDR1 is KGHSH and CDR2 is LQKENI. This CDR3 is built from 13 residues. CDR3 in amino acids: CASSPGQDQPQHF.

V gene TRBV7-6 combines with J gene TRBJ1-4. The germline CDR1 and CDR2 sequences are SGHVS and FNYEAQ. This CDR3 contains 16 residues. The CDR3 protein is CASSLDSGRTNEKLFF.

J is TRBJ1-5 and V is TRBV6-1; TCRdb gives TRBD1 as the D gene, but with no DNA this cannot be confirmed. This CDR3 region has 16 residues. Germline-derived CDR1 and CDR2 are MNHNS and SASEGT. The CDR3 protein is CASSRTGTDRNQPQHF.